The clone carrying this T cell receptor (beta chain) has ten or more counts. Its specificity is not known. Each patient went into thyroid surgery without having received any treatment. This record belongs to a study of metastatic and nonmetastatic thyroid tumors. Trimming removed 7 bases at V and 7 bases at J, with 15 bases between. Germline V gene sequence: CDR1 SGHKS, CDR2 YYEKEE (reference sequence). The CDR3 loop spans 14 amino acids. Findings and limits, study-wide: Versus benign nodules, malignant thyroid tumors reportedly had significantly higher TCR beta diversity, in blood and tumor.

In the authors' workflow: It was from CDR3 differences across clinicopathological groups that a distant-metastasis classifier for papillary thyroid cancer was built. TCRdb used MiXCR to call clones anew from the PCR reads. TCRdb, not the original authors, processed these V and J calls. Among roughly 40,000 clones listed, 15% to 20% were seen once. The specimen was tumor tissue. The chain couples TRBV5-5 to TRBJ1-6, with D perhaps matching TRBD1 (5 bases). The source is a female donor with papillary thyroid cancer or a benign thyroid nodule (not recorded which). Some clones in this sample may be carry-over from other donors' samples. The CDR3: CASVQGTGNSPLHF. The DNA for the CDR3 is TGTGCCAGCGTCCAGGGTACGGGAAATTCACCCCTCCACTTT.